This passage covers 14 T cell receptor beta chains from one sample sequenced in a study of blood T cell repertoires in COVID-19. Generated by immunoSEQ multiplex PCR, the TCRdb table keeps only in-frame clones and is missing some. The table shows 95,000 to 150,000 clones, with more than 80% occurring only once. Sequencing input: peripheral blood. The source of these receptors is a man between 35 and 55 years old with acute or convalescent COVID-19.

This clone was counted a single time. The chain employs TRBV30 and TRBJ1-2, with TRBD1 identical over 9 bases. The CDR3 has 14 residues. Germline CDR1 and CDR2: GTSNPN and SVGIG (reference sequence). The junction had 7 bases not matched to a gene; V was cut back by 0 bases and J by 8 bases. Here the CDR3 reads CAWSVQQGAYGYTF. As DNA, the CDR3 is TGTGCCTGGAGTGTTCAACAGGGGGCTTACGGCTACACCTTC.

The V and J genes are TRBV5-8 and TRBJ2-5; TRBD2 agrees at 8 bases. The CDR3 contains 15 residues. The J segment lost 2 bases and the V segment lost 2 bases, leaving 5 bases of the junction unmatched. Germline V lookup: CDR1 SGHTS, CDR2 YDEGEE. CDR3 nucleotides: TGTGCCAGCAGCTTACAAGCGGGGGTGCAAGAGACCCAGTACTTC. Encoded protein: CASSLQAGVQETQYF. The variable domain in full, completed from reference TRBV5-8 and TRBJ2-5, reads EAGVTQSPTHLIKTRGQQATLRCSPISGHTSVYWYQQALGLGLQFLLWYDEGEERNRGNFPPRFSGRQFPNYSSELNVNALELEDSALYLCASSLQAGVQETQYFGPGTRLLVL.

This rearrangement joins TRBV4-2 to TRBJ2-3, with 11 bases fitting TRBD1. The V and J ends lost 1 base and 6 bases, in that order; junction bases with no gene match: 3. Germline lookup yields CDR1 LGHNA and CDR2 YNFKEQ. This CDR3 has 15 residues. The CDR3 here is CASSQVDRGPDTQYF. The DNA of the CDR3 is TGTGCCAGCAGCCAAGTGGACAGGGGGCCGGATACGCAGTATTTT.

This clone was counted only a few times. This chain uses TRBV7-2 with TRBJ2-7; 9 nucleotides agree with TRBD2. The CDR3 consists of 14 residues. Germline CDR1 SGHTA, CDR2 FQGNSA. The J segment lost 4 bases and the V segment lost 7 bases, leaving 8 bases of the junction unmatched. DNA of the CDR3: TGTGCCAGCACCCCGGGGCTAGCGGGATACGAGCAGTACTTC. As protein: CASTPGLAGYEQYF.

The rearrangement links TRBV4-3 to TRBJ1-3; no reliable D call. Trimming removed 0 bases at V and 0 bases at J, with 9 bases between. The CDR3 covers 16 residues. CDR1 LGHNA and CDR2 YSLEER come from the germline V gene. The CDR3 coding sequence is TGCGCCAGCAGCCAAGATTTTAGAAACTCTGGAAACACCATATATTTT. Amino acids: CASSQDFRNSGNTIYF.

V and J are TRBV9 and TRBJ2-2; D ambiguous. There are 14 residues in the CDR3. Germline V gene lookup returns CDR1 SGDLS and CDR2 YYNGEE. Trimming stripped 5 bases from V and 1 base from J, with 9 bases between. This chain's CDR3 is CASSSTWNTGELFF. The CDR3 DNA reads TGTGCCAGCAGTTCAACTTGGAACACCGGGGAGCTGTTTTTT.

With regard to this clone: The sample contains more than one DNA sequence encoding this CDR3. J is TRBJ2-7 and V is TRBV7-9, with 8 bases aligning to TRBD1. V lost 5 bases, J lost 2 bases, and 5 bases stayed unmatched. The CDR3 covers 14 residues. Germline CDR1 is SEHNR and CDR2 is FQNEAQ (reference sequence). CDR3 region: CASSPGQGPYEQYF. CDR3 in DNA: TGTGCCAGCAGCCCCGGACAGGGCCCCTACGAGCAGTACTTC.

This chain uses TRBV5-1 with TRBJ1-2; 7 bases are a match to TRBD1. This CDR3 is built from 15 residues. Germline trimming cut 3 bases from V and 4 bases from J; bases unmatched to any gene: 9. Per germline, CDR1 SGHRS and CDR2 YFSETQ. The CDR3 reads CASSSGTASGYGYTF. Written as DNA, the CDR3 is TGCGCCAGCAGCTCGGGGACAGCCTCGGGCTATGGCTACACCTTC.

V and J are TRBV14 and TRBJ2-2; a weak D match, TRBD2 (5 bases). The V end lost 0 bases, the J end lost 6 bases, and 8 bases lay between the germline ends. Per germline, CDR1 SGHDN and CDR2 FVKESK. This CDR3 contains 14 residues. CDR3 in amino acids: CASSQDTGSGELFF. The CDR3, as DNA: TGTGCCAGCAGCCAAGATACGGGGTCCGGGGAGCTGTTTTTT.

This sequence joins TRBV5-1 and TRBJ1-1; a weak D match, TRBD1 (6 bases). The CDR3 length is 15 residues. CDR1 SGHRS and CDR2 YFSETQ come from the germline V gene. Trimming shortened V by 5 bases and J by 0 bases, and 14 bases separated the two germline ends. The DNA for the CDR3 is TGCGCCAGCAGTTGGGGGGGCGAGGTGAACACTGAAGCTTTCTTT. Its protein product is CASSWGGEVNTEAFF.

The CDR3, as DNA: TGTGCCAGCTGGGGCTATCCGGCCAGGGGGGATAGCAATCAGCCCCAGCATTTT. It translates to CASWGYPARGDSNQPQHF. The chain recombines TRBV27 with TRBJ1-5; 7 bases align to TRBD1. The germline V gene has CDR1 MNHEY and CDR2 SMNVEV (reference sequence). CDR3 length equals 18 residues. V gave up 8 bases and J gave up 0 bases; unmatched junction bases: 16.

The V gene is TRBV10-3, the J gene TRBJ2-2, with 7 bases aligning to TRBD2. The CDR3 length is 14 residues. Looked up from germline, CDR1 is ENHRY and CDR2 is SYGVKD. J lost 5 bases, V lost 4 bases, and 4 bases had no gene match. The CDR3 is CAISAGGRTGELFF. CDR3 coding DNA: TGTGCCATCAGTGCGGGAGGTCGAACCGGGGAGCTGTTTTTT.

This clone was seen once. The chain joins TRBV6-5 to TRBJ2-7; D not certain. CDR3 length: 14 amino acids. The V end was cut by 4 bases, the J end by 5 bases, with 15 bases between. CDR1 MNHEY and CDR2 SVGAGI come from the germline V gene. CDR3 DNA sequence: TGTGCCAGCAGTTTCCTACAACGGAGCAACGAGCAGTACTTC. Translated: CASSFLQRSNEQYF.

The V gene is TRBV21-1, the J gene TRBJ2-7; the table's D call TRBD1 went unverified against the DNA. TRBV21-1 is termed a pseudogene. This CDR3 contains 18 residues. CDR3 coding DNA: TGTGCCAGCAGCCTCCACAAAAGGTGGCAGGGGGCGTTCTACGAGCAGTACTTC. Translating it yields CASSLHKRWQGAFYEQYF.